This T cell receptor beta chain was sequenced during a study of blood T cell repertoires in COVID-19. Here immunoSEQ multiplex PCR was the method, and the copy in TCRdb shows in-frame clones only, minus some. Among 25,000 to 30,000 clones listed, over 75% were seen once. Germline CDR1 is SGDLS and CDR2 is YYNGEE. The CDR3 contains 13 residues. V was clipped by 4 bases and J by 3 bases, with 11 bases between them. The clonotype was recovered from a woman aged 50 to 60 with active COVID-19. J is TRBJ2-7 and V is TRBV9; no firm D call. The specimen was peripheral blood. CDR3 protein: CASSPEVGYEQYF. CDR3 sequence (DNA): TGTGCCAGCAGCCCTGAGGTCGGCTACGAGCAGTACTTC.